Reported below is one T cell receptor beta chain. The antigen is not known. These patients, aged 18 to 65, had recently diagnosed hyperthyroidism lasting under 2 months. Over 8 ml fresh peripheral blood yielded the PBMCs. The data derive from a study of T cells in Graves' hyperthyroidism and ophthalmopathy. Findings and caveats of the study: Most thyroid clonotypes expanded above 0.001 appeared in blood too. Ophthalmopathy and stable hyperthyroidism were separated by a 13 V-J model.

TCR beta CDR3 sequences were amplified from RNA transcripts. A set of HTBI primers served as the primers for a first-round RT-PCR of the TCR CDR3. One entry per CDR3 protein, called by TCRdb with MiXCR from the multiplex PCR reads. The sample carries about 96,000 distinct CDR3 sequences, under 65% recorded once. V lost 4 bases to trimming and J lost 3 bases, with 8 bases between them. The CDR3 totals 13 residues. CDR1 is SGDLS and CDR2 is YYNGEE in the germline V gene. The sequence was obtained from a middle-aged woman with Graves' hyperthyroidism. The chain uses TRBV9 and TRBJ1-5, with a weak D call TRBD1 (6 bases). The sample taken for sequencing was blood. The CDR3 is CASSRDTNQPQHF. DNA for the CDR3: TGTGCCAGCAGCCGGGACACCAATCAGCCCCAGCATTTT.